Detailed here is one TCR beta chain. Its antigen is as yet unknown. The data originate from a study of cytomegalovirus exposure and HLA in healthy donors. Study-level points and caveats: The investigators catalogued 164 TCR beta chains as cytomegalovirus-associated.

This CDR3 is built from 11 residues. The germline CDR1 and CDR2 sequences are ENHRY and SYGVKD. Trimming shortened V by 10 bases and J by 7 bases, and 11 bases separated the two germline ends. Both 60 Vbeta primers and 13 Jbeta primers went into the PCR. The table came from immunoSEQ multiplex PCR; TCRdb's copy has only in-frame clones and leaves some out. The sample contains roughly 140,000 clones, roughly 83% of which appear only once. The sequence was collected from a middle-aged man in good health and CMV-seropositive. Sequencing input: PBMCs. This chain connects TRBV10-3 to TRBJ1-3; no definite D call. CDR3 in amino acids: CATAEGNTIYF. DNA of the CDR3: TGTGCCACGGCGGAGGGTAACACCATATATTTT.